This T cell receptor beta chain was sequenced during a study of CD8 T cells in Susac syndrome. At the level of the study: The Susac syndrome patients were therapy-naive, on corticosteroids, or on intravenous immunoglobulin alone at blood draw.

The RNA, about 0.45 to 1 ug, was put through reverse transcription using random hexamers. The CDR3 of TCR beta was amplified by immunoSEQ multiplex PCR across 54 Vbeta and 13 Jbeta. Each CDR3 protein is one row after TCRdb ran MiXCR on the immunoSEQ multiplex PCR reads. The sample comprises approximately 210,000 distinct CDR3 sequences, over 90% of which are singletons, and 0.15% to 0.2% rests with the top ten. Trimming removed 5 bases from V and 8 bases from J, with 18 bases in between. The CDR3 totals 15 residues. The rearrangement links TRBV12-3 or TRBV12-4 to TRBJ1-4, with D possibly matching TRBD1 (6 bases). The sequencing input was CD4+ T cells from PBMCs. The clonotype comes from a human donor with Susac syndrome. CDR3 region: CASSEVSQGKEKLFF. Written as DNA, the CDR3 is TGTGCCAGCAGTGAAGTCAGTCAGGGGAAGGAAAAACTGTTTTTT.